This TCR beta chain comes out of a study of shared clonotypes between healthy human individuals. A split of CD4+ cells into CD45RA+ naive and CD45RA-negative memory subsets was performed. Concerning this clone itself: As yet, its antigen is unknown.

In the sorted-subset replicate PCRs, about 190 ng DNA, around 30,000 T cell genomes, was used. Assay used: immunoSEQ multiplex PCR; TCRdb lists only in-frame clones, some missing. The sample gives 2 million to 2.5 million clones, approximately 96% of which show up once; around 0.13% is in the top ten. The study, taken as a whole, reports: Unshared clonotypes carried lower generation probabilities than those common to all four donors.

Germline assignment: CDR1 SGHAT and CDR2 FQNNGV. V was clipped by 2 bases and J by 3 bases, with 12 bases between them. The CDR3 covers 15 residues. The clonotype comes from a young man in good health. The sample taken for sequencing was naive CD4+ T cells sorted from blood. As for subset: CD45RA+ positively selected. J is TRBJ2-3 and V is TRBV11-2; D call uncertain. The chain's CDR3 is CASSLFRQRTDTQYF. DNA for the CDR3: TGTGCCAGCAGCTTATTTCGGCAGAGGACAGATACGCAGTATTTT.